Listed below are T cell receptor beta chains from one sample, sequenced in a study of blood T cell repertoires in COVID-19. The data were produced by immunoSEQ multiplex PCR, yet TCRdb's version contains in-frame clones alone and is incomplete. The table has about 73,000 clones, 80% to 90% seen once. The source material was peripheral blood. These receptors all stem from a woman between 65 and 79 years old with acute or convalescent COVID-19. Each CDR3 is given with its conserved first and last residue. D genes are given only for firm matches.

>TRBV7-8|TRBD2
CASSRGAGDTGELFF
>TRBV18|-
CASSRRDSYNEQFF
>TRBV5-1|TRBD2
CASIPFAGGDTQYF
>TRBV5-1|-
CASSPGSPRETETQYF
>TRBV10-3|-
CAISEDAGIKPQHF
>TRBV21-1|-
CASSAPAGGAYNEQFF
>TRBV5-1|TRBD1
CASSVFGQVNTEAFF
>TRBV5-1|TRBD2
CASRMGLADPYEQYF
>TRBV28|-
CASSGGHFNQPQHF
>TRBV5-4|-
CASSLAARGNTEAFF
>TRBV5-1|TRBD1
CASSAVQGAGETQYF
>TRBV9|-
CASSVVVGGGAEAFF
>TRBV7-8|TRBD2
CASSLVPLAGGETQYF
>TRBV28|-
CASSPYSVRANEKLFF
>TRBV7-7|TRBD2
CASSLALGYSGRSTGELFF
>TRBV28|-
CASGPGTFGAYEQYF
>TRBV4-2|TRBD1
CASSQELNRGSGNTIYF
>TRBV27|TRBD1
CASSPVRGQGAGDTEAFF
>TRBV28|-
CASSPGGRDSNQPQHF
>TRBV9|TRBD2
CASSVGIGTSENTGELFF
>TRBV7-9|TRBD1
CASSSGTGAYEQYF
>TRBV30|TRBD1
CAWKGKTGRLGNTIYF
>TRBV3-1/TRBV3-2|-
CASSQDSSGSNEKLFF
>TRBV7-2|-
CASSLVRAYNEQFF
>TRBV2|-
CASRLTTTYNEQFF
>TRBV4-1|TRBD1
CASSQSGTDNEKLFF
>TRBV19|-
CASSIRLPTDTQYF
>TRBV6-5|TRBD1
CASQGQGERSEQFF
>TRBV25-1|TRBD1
CASSFMDRGKNEQFF
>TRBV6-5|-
CASSLARGSGNTIYF
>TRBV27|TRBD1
CASSFRDRGRNEQFF
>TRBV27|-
CASSPTGDAKPQHF
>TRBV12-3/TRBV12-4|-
CASTFGGFYGYTF
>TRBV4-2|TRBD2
CASSQLPPGLAGGAGELFF
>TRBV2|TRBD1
CASSYPKTGAFGYTF
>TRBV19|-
CASSTSRSNTQYF
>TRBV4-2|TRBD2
CASRVLAGGNNEQFF
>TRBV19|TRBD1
CASSRDSFTDTQYF
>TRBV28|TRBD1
CASSPAGTDSTNEKLFF
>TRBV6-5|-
CASSYRGDRLTEAFF
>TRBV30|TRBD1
CAWSVKGQGANQPQHF
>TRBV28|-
CASRSDKGAYYEQYF
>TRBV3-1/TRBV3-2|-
CASSQEKGATNEKLFF
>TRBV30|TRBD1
CAWSPSGGQPQHF
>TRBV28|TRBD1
CASSLQGAHQPQHF
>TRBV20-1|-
CSASAGEQFF
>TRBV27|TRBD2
CASTPVAWASGTLLADTQYF
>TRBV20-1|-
CSAYEYGYTF
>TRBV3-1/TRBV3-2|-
CASSQGWTLQETQYF
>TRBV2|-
CASSTDTYYQPQHF
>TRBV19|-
CASSIAPGGYRTEAFF
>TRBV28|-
CASRTPGGSATNEKLFF
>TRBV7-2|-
CASSPLGPSTIYF
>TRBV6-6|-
CASSYEQDRNYGYTF
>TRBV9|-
CASSVGQVKKENEQFF